Following are 32 T cell receptor beta chains from one sample sequenced in a study of CD8 T cells in Susac syndrome (dated by TCRdb to about 2019). Library construction relied on the immunoSEQ multiplex PCR assay. RNA was extracted using the RNeasy kit, and roughly 0.5 to 1 microgram was reverse transcribed with random hexamers. Starting from the raw public reads, TCRdb applied fastp trimming at Q25, assembled clones with MiXCR and retained in-frame beta chains. Each entry is one CDR3 protein sequence, shown with its most common DNA and genes. Across this sample there are under 85,000 distinct CDR3 sequences, with 90% to 95% seen only once. The ten largest clonotypes hold less than 0.95% of the sample. What was sequenced was CD8+ T cells from PBMCs. These receptors were obtained from a human donor with Susac syndrome.

The chain is built from TRBV4-1 and TRBJ2-1, with 9 bases identical to TRBD2. J lost 8 bases, V lost 4 bases, and 12 bases had no gene match. Germline assignment: CDR1 MGHRA and CDR2 YSYEKL. The CDR3 extends over 16 amino acids. The CDR3, as DNA: TGCGCCAGCAGCCCCAAAGAGCAGCGGGGGGCCGATGAGCAGTTCTTC. As protein: CASSPKEQRGADEQFF.

The rearrangement uses TRBV5-1 and TRBJ1-1; 7 nucleotides agree with TRBD1. This CDR3 region has 14 residues. The germline V gene encodes CDR1 SGHRS and CDR2 YFSETQ. J gave up 0 bases and V 2 bases, and 1 base lay outside the gene matches. CDR3 loop: CASSLTGVNTEAFF. Here the CDR3 DNA reads TGCGCCAGCAGCTTAACAGGGGTGAACACTGAAGCTTTCTTT.

The V gene is TRBV5-1, the J gene TRBJ1-1, with D tentatively TRBD1 (5 bases). CDR1 and CDR2 (germline): SGHRS, YFSETQ. Trimming took off 0 bases at V and 1 base at J, with 7 bases between the two ends. The CDR3 totals 14 residues. The CDR3 DNA reads TGCGCCAGCAGCTTGGCACAGGCGAACACTGAAGCTTTCTTT. Translation gives CASSLAQANTEAFF.

The chain carries TRBV4-2 and TRBJ2-7; 12 bases match TRBD2. Germline V CDR1 and CDR2: LGHNA, YNFKEQ. The CDR3 runs to 16 residues. V lost 1 base, J lost 4 bases, and 5 bases stayed unmatched. The CDR3 DNA sequence: TGTGCCAGCAGCCAAGCGATGACTAGCGGGAGTTACGAGCAGTACTTC. Translation gives CASSQAMTSGSYEQYF.

The chain employs TRBV27 and TRBJ2-3, with 9 nucleotides matching TRBD1. The germline V gene has CDR1 MNHEY and CDR2 SMNVEV (reference sequence). CDR3 size: 13 residues. V lost 5 bases to trimming and J lost 6 bases; unmatched junction nucleotides: 3. CDR3 nucleotides: TGTGCCAGCAGTGGAACAGGGGGCGATACGCAGTATTTT. It is translated as CASSGTGGDTQYF.

The chain is built from TRBV19 and TRBJ1-5, with D unclear. The length of the CDR3 is 15 residues. Germline V gene lookup returns CDR1 LNHDA and CDR2 SQIVND (reference sequence). V lost 3 bases to trimming and J lost 6 bases, with 15 bases between them. The CDR3 nucleotides are TGTGCCAGTAGTATTCGATGGGGTTCAGGTCAGCCCCAGCATTTT. This encodes CASSIRWGSGQPQHF. Full variable domain (rest looked up from reference TRBV19 and TRBJ1-5): DGGITQSPKYLFRKEGQNVTLSCEQNLNHDAMYWYRQDPGQGLRLIYYSQIVNDFQKGDIAEGYSVSREKKESFPLTVTSAQKNPTAFYLCASSIRWGSGQPQHFGDGTRLSIL.

J is TRBJ1-6 and V is TRBV5-4; tentative D call: TRBD1 (5 bases). Germline CDR1 reads SGHNT; CDR2 reads YYREEE (reference sequence). Trimming pared 0 bases from V and 5 bases from J, leaving 9 bases between. This CDR3 region has 15 residues. CDR3 DNA sequence: TGTGCCAGCAGCTTGGAGAACAGGCATAATTCACCCCTCCACTTT. The encoded protein is CASSLENRHNSPLHF.

This chain joins TRBV2 and TRBJ1-5; D is unclear. The germline V and J ends were trimmed by 5 bases and 5 bases, with 19 bases remaining between them. The CDR3 consists of 16 residues. Germline V gene data show CDR1 as SNHLY and CDR2 as FYNNEI. Written as DNA, the CDR3 is TGTGCCAGCAGTCCCAGGACCGGGCCCGGGTATCAGCCCCAGCATTTT. This translates into CASSPRTGPGYQPQHF.

V gene TRBV24-1 combines with J gene TRBJ2-1, with 13 bases aligning to TRBD2. Germline trimming cut 3 bases from V and 6 bases from J; bases unmatched to any gene: 13. The germline gives CDR1 KGHDR, CDR2 SFDVKD. The CDR3 is 19 amino acids. CDR3 amino acids: CATSDPPGLAGLGGNEQFF. CDR3 coding DNA: TGTGCCACCAGTGATCCTCCGGGACTAGCGGGACTTGGTGGCAATGAGCAGTTCTTC.

V usage is TRBV11-1 and J usage is TRBJ2-1; D ambiguous. CDR3 length: 11 amino acids. V lost 8 bases and J 5 bases, leaving 7 bases between the germline ends. Germline lookup yields CDR1 SGHAT and CDR2 FQDESV (reference sequence). The CDR3 region is CASGPHNEQFF. The CDR3 nucleotides are TGTGCCAGCGGCCCGCACAATGAGCAGTTCTTC.

This rearrangement joins TRBV5-1 to TRBJ2-1, with a weak D call TRBD1 (6 bases). CDR1 is SGHRS and CDR2 is YFSETQ in the germline V gene. V was cut by 0 bases and J by 15 bases, with 13 bases left in between. The CDR3 loop spans 12 amino acids. CDR3 bases: TGCGCCAGCAGCTTGGGAGGTGACAGGCTGTTCTTC. It encodes CASSLGGDRLFF.

This chain joins TRBV20-1 and TRBJ2-7, with TRBD1 matching 11 bases. The CDR3 is 18 amino acids. Germline lookup yields CDR1 DFQATT and CDR2 SNEGSKA (reference sequence). The V and J ends lost 4 bases and 0 bases, in that order; junction bases with no gene match: 14. The CDR3 region is CSANPGTGGSAFSYEQYF. The DNA for the CDR3 is TGCAGTGCTAACCCCGGGACAGGGGGTTCCGCCTTCTCCTACGAGCAGTACTTC.

The chain recombines TRBV15 with TRBJ1-1; unclear D gene. The CDR3 runs to 13 residues. With 5 bases removed from V and 4 bases from J, the gap between germline ends came to 11 bases. CDR1 and CDR2 (germline): LNHNV, YYDKDF (reference sequence). CDR3 loop: CATSDPWSTEAFF. DNA of the CDR3: TGTGCCACCAGCGACCCATGGAGCACTGAAGCTTTCTTT.

Turning to this clonotype: At one end, the junction sequence differs from germline, possibly due to a read error. This rearrangement joins TRBV11-2 to TRBJ2-1; D call uncertain. In germline, CDR1 is SGHAT, CDR2 FQNNGV. There are 12 residues in the CDR3. CDR3 sequence reads: CASSFALTNMIF. CDR3 coding DNA: TGTGCCAGCAGCTTCGCGCTCACGAACATGATCTTC.

This clonotype was detected only once. This chain connects TRBV12-3 or TRBV12-4 to TRBJ2-1; TRBD2 aligns across 8 bases. Germline trimming cut 6 bases from V and 3 bases from J; bases unmatched to any gene: 4. This CDR3 contains 14 residues. Here the CDR3 DNA reads TGTGCCAGCAGCCTGACTAGCGACTACAATGAGCAGTTCTTC. Its protein is CASSLTSDYNEQFF.

The chain links TRBV5-1 to TRBJ1-2; TRBD1 might be the D (6 bases). Germline V gene sequence: CDR1 SGHRS, CDR2 YFSETQ. There are 13 residues in the CDR3. V lost 1 base and J lost 4, with 8 bases in between. The CDR3 nucleotides read TGCGCCAGCAGCTTGAACAGGGTCTATGGCTACACCTTC. It codes for CASSLNRVYGYTF.

The chain employs TRBV20-1 and TRBJ2-2; D perhaps matches TRBD2 (6 bases). The CDR3 totals 15 residues. The germline gives CDR1 DFQATT, CDR2 SNEGSKA (reference sequence). Trimming removed 0 bases from V and 3 bases from J, with 11 bases in between. The CDR3 is CSARDSGEDTGELFF. For the CDR3, the DNA is TGCAGTGCTAGAGATTCGGGGGAGGACACCGGGGAGCTGTTTTTT.

The J gene is TRBJ2-3, the V gene TRBV27, with D tentatively TRBD1 (8 bases). CDR3 size: 16 residues. Germline V lookup: CDR1 MNHEY, CDR2 SMNVEV (reference sequence). Trimming left V 3 bases short and J 3 bases short, with 16 bases between. The CDR3 loop reads CASSFTTGGGTDTQYF. The CDR3 nucleotides read TGTGCCAGCAGTTTTACCACAGGGGGAGGGACAGATACGCAGTATTTT.

The CDR3 nucleotides are TGTGCCAGCAGCTTGGAGGGCCCAACAACAGGGGCTGGCTACACCTTC. This sequence encodes CASSLEGPTTGAGYTF. The rearrangement uses TRBV5-4 and TRBJ1-2; 7 bases agree with TRBD1. CDR1 and CDR2 from the germline V gene are SGHNT and YYREEE (reference sequence). This CDR3 comprises 16 residues. Germline trimming cut 0 bases from V and 7 bases from J; bases unmatched to any gene: 12. Variable domain in full (rest from reference TRBV5-4 and TRBJ1-2): ETGVTQSPTHLIKTRGQQVTLRCSSQSGHNTVSWYQQALGQGPQFIFQYYREEENGRGNFPPRFSGLQFPNYSSELNVNALELDDSALYLCASSLEGPTTGAGYTFGSGTRLTVV.

J is TRBJ2-7 and V is TRBV20-1, with no clear D. Per germline, CDR1 DFQATT and CDR2 SNEGSKA (reference sequence). The V end lost 3 bases, the J end lost 2 bases, and 5 bases lay between the germline ends. The CDR3 extends over 11 amino acids. CDR3 sequence: CSARDPYEQYF. CDR3 nucleotides: TGCAGTGCTAGGGACCCCTACGAGCAGTACTTC.

This clonotype was recorded only once. The J gene is TRBJ2-4, the V gene TRBV12-3 or TRBV12-4; 8 positions agree with TRBD2. This CDR3 is 14 amino acids long. V was pared by 5 bases and J by 9 bases, with 9 bases of the junction left unmatched. DNA for the CDR3: TGTGCCAGCAGTCCCGGGAGGGTAGGGAGCATTCAGTACTTC. It encodes CASSPGRVGSIQYF.

This chain connects TRBV9 to TRBJ2-5; a weak D match, TRBD2 (6 bases). Germline V gene sequence: CDR1 SGDLS, CDR2 YYNGEE. V was clipped by 4 bases and J by 1 base, with 14 bases between them. This CDR3 is built from 15 residues. The CDR3 nucleotides read TGTGCCAGCAGCCCCCAGGGTAGCGGCCAAGAGACCCAGTACTTC. This codes for CASSPQGSGQETQYF.

The J gene is TRBJ2-1, the V gene TRBV13, with TRBD2 matching 7 bases. V lost 4 bases, J lost 7 bases, and 4 bases stayed unmatched. This CDR3 comprises 13 residues. The V gene's germline CDR1 is PRHDT and CDR2 FYEKMQ (reference sequence). The CDR3 nucleotides read TGTGCCAGCAGCTGGGGGGGTGTGAATGAGCAGTTCTTC. It specifies CASSWGGVNEQFF.

The gene calls are TRBV20-1 and TRBJ1-2; unclear D gene. This CDR3 is 11 amino acids long. From germline, CDR1 is DFQATT and CDR2 SNEGSKA (reference sequence). V was shortened by 0 bases and J by 4 bases, with 3 bases between the two germline ends. The CDR3 loop is CSARERYGYTF. The CDR3 DNA follows: TGCAGTGCTAGAGAGCGCTATGGCTACACCTTC.

The chain carries TRBV30 and TRBJ1-5; D unclear. The CDR3 spans 13 residues. The V end lost 0 bases, the J end lost 1 base, and 4 bases lay between the germline ends. Germline V CDR1 and CDR2: GTSNPN, SVGIG (reference sequence). CDR3: CAWSVGSNQPQHF. CDR3 DNA: TGTGCCTGGAGTGTTGGGAGCAATCAGCCCCAGCATTTT. The full variable domain, with the rest looked up from reference TRBV30 and TRBJ1-5, is SQTIHQWPATLVQPVGSPLSLECTVEGTSNPNLYWYRQAAGRGLQLLFYSVGIGQISSEVPQNLSASRPQDRQFILSSKKLLLSDSGFYLCAWSVGSNQPQHFGDGTRLSIL.

The rearrangement joins TRBV7-9 to TRBJ2-7, with 11 bases identical to TRBD2. The V and J ends lost 5 bases and 5 bases, in that order; junction bases with no gene match: 5. Germline CDR1 reads SEHNR; CDR2 reads FQNEAQ (reference sequence). The CDR3 loop spans 14 amino acids. In nucleotides, the CDR3 is TGTGCCAGCAGCATTAGCGGGAGGGCCGACGAGCAGTACTTC. It translates to CASSISGRADEQYF.

The chain has TRBV7-9 and TRBJ2-7, with 7 bases fitting TRBD1. V shed 7 bases and J 7 bases; nucleotides not matched to a gene: 10. The CDR3 consists of 13 residues. From germline, CDR1 is SEHNR and CDR2 FQNEAQ (reference sequence). The CDR3 is CASTSGQSVEQYF. CDR3 nucleotide sequence: TGTGCCAGCACATCGGGACAGAGTGTAGAGCAGTACTTC.

The V and J genes are TRBV10-2 and TRBJ1-1, with TRBD1 as a possible D gene (6 bases). The V gene lost 1 base and the J gene lost 0 bases, with 12 bases spanning the gap. The CDR3 spans 16 residues. Germline V gene lookup returns CDR1 WSHSY and CDR2 SAAADI. The CDR3 DNA reads as TGCGCCAGCAGTGAGTTCTTAGGGGGGGTGAACACTGAAGCTTTCTTT. Amino acids: CASSEFLGGVNTEAFF.

The rearrangement links TRBV24-1 to TRBJ2-5; 7 bases fit TRBD2. Germline V gene lookup returns CDR1 KGHDR and CDR2 SFDVKD. The CDR3 is 17 amino acids. V lost 5 bases and J lost 1; bases outside the gene matches: 12. The CDR3 DNA sequence: TGTGCCACCAGTGCGGTTGTGGGAGGGAAGGGCCAAGAGACCCAGTACTTC. It yields the protein CATSAVVGGKGQETQYF.

This clonotype was seen a single time. The chain joins TRBV7-9 to TRBJ2-7; no clear D. Trimming removed 10 bases at V and 3 bases at J, with 10 bases between. CDR3 length: 11 amino acids. Germline CDR1 is SEHNR and CDR2 is FQNEAQ (reference sequence). This CDR3 is CATGSNYEQYF. CDR3 nucleotides: TGTGCCACCGGGTCTAACTACGAGCAGTACTTC.

The chain combines TRBV11-2 with TRBJ2-1; no clear D gene. This CDR3 has 14 amino acids. Trimming left V 7 bases short and J 5 bases short, with 15 bases between. Germline-derived CDR1 and CDR2 are SGHAT and FQNNGV. The CDR3 sequence is CASTLPGRNNEQFF. CDR3 bases: TGTGCCAGCACCCTACCAGGACGAAACAATGAGCAGTTCTTC. Looking up the rest from reference TRBV11-2 and TRBJ2-1 gives the full variable domain: EAGVAQSPRYKIIEKRQSVAFWCNPISGHATLYWYQQILGQGPKLLIQFQNNGVVDDSQLPKDRFSAERLKGVDSTLKIQPAKLEDSAVYLCASTLPGRNNEQFFGPGTRLTVL.

V gene TRBV4-3 combines with J gene TRBJ2-1, with D perhaps matching TRBD2 (6 bases). Germline CDR1 reads LGHNA; CDR2 reads YSLEER. The CDR3 is 16 residues long. Trimming left V 0 bases short and J 5 bases short, with 14 bases between. CDR3 loop: CASSQDGGSGNNEQFF. The CDR3 DNA reads as TGCGCCAGCAGCCAAGATGGAGGGAGTGGTAACAATGAGCAGTTCTTC.